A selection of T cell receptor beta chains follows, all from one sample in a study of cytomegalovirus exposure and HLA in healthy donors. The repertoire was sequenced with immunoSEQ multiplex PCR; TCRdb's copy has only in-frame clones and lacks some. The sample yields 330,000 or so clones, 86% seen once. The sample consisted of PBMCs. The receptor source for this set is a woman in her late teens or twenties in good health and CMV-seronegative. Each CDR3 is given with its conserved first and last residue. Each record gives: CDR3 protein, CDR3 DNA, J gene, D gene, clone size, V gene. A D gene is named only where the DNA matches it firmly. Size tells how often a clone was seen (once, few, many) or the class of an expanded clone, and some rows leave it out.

CDR3 protein: CASRRTFLDYEQYF; CDR3 DNA: TGTGCCAGCAGGCGGACATTTTTAGACTACGAGCAGTACTTC; J gene: TRBJ2-7; D gene: .; clone size: .; V gene: TRBV2
CDR3 protein: CASSRGGLAGASTDTQYF; CDR3 DNA: TGCGCCAGCAGCCGGGGGGGACTAGCGGGAGCTAGCACAGATACGCAGTATTTT; J gene: TRBJ2-3; D gene: TRBD2; clone size: .; V gene: TRBV5-1
CDR3 protein: CASSPQGQINYGYTF; CDR3 DNA: TGTGCCAGTAGTCCCCAGGGACAGATTAACTATGGCTACACCTTC; J gene: TRBJ1-2; D gene: TRBD1; clone size: .; V gene: TRBV19
CDR3 protein: CASSVEAGLGEKLFF; CDR3 DNA: TGTGCCAGCAGTGTAGAGGCAGGGTTGGGTGAAAAACTGTTTTTT; J gene: TRBJ1-4; D gene: .; clone size: .; V gene: TRBV2
CDR3 protein: CASSSGGTGTYEQYF; CDR3 DNA: TGTGCCAGCAGTTCGGGAGGGACGGGAACCTACGAGCAGTACTTC; J gene: TRBJ2-7; D gene: TRBD2; clone size: .; V gene: TRBV28
CDR3 protein: CASSYSDRGVGGYTF; CDR3 DNA: TGTGCCAGCAGTTACTCTGACAGGGGGGTCGGTGGCTACACCTTC; J gene: TRBJ1-2; D gene: TRBD1; clone size: .; V gene: TRBV6-6
CDR3 protein: CAISESTGGLDEQYF; CDR3 DNA: TGTGCCATCAGTGAGTCGACAGGGGGTTTAGACGAGCAGTACTTC; J gene: TRBJ2-7; D gene: TRBD1; clone size: .; V gene: TRBV10-3
CDR3 protein: CASSSSRATTNEKLFF; CDR3 DNA: TGTGCCAGCAGCTCCAGCAGGGCCACAACTAATGAAAAACTGTTTTTT; J gene: TRBJ1-4; D gene: .; clone size: .; V gene: TRBV7-2
CDR3 protein: CASRRDRGTEAFF; CDR3 DNA: TGTGCCAGCAGGCGGGACAGGGGCACTGAAGCTTTCTTT; J gene: TRBJ1-1; D gene: TRBD1; clone size: .; V gene: TRBV2
CDR3 protein: CASSYSGTGGYEQYF; CDR3 DNA: TGTGCCAGCAGTTACTCCGGGACAGGGGGCTACGAGCAGTACTTC; J gene: TRBJ2-7; D gene: TRBD1; clone size: .; V gene: TRBV6-6
CDR3 protein: CASSPQMSGGADTQYF; CDR3 DNA: TGTGCCAGCAGCCCACAAATGTCGGGAGGCGCAGATACGCAGTATTTT; J gene: TRBJ2-3; D gene: TRBD2; clone size: .; V gene: TRBV7-9
CDR3 protein: CASSPYSGVDYGYTF; CDR3 DNA: TGTGCCAGCAGCCCCTACTCAGGGGTGGACTATGGCTACACCTTC; J gene: TRBJ1-2; D gene: .; clone size: .; V gene: TRBV9
CDR3 protein: CASTGGSRDSNQPQHF; CDR3 DNA: TGTGCCAGCACCGGGGGTTCACGGGATAGCAATCAGCCCCAGCATTTT; J gene: TRBJ1-5; D gene: .; clone size: .; V gene: TRBV2
CDR3 protein: CASRSGQGSDSNQPQHF; CDR3 DNA: TGTGCCAGCAGATCGGGACAGGGATCAGATAGCAATCAGCCCCAGCATTTT; J gene: TRBJ1-5; D gene: TRBD1; clone size: .; V gene: TRBV28
CDR3 protein: CASSSFSYNEQFF; CDR3 DNA: TGTGCCAGCAGCTCGTTCTCCTACAATGAGCAGTTCTTC; J gene: TRBJ2-1; D gene: .; clone size: once; V gene: TRBV7-8
CDR3 protein: CASTGAGTGVGTIYF; CDR3 DNA: TGTGCCAGCACCGGTGCCGGGACAGGGGTGGGCACCATATATTTT; J gene: TRBJ1-3; D gene: TRBD1; clone size: .; V gene: TRBV2
CDR3 protein: CASSFSDRVDYEQYF; CDR3 DNA: TGTGCCAGCAGCTTTTCCGACAGGGTGGACTACGAGCAGTACTTC; J gene: TRBJ2-7; D gene: TRBD1; clone size: .; V gene: TRBV7-8
CDR3 protein: CSVEEPTSLTQYF; CDR3 DNA: TGCAGCGTTGAGGAGCCGACCTCACTTACGCAGTATTTT; J gene: TRBJ2-3; D gene: .; clone size: .; V gene: TRBV29-1
CDR3 protein: CASRGQYTDTQYF; CDR3 DNA: TGTGCCAGCAGAGGACAGTACACAGATACGCAGTATTTT; J gene: TRBJ2-3; D gene: .; clone size: .; V gene: TRBV7-2
CDR3 protein: CASSPGLQVGGYTF; CDR3 DNA: TGTGCCAGCAGCCCCGGCCTCCAGGTCGGAGGCTACACCTTC; J gene: TRBJ1-2; D gene: .; clone size: .; V gene: TRBV7-8
CDR3 protein: CASSLPPGTGGETQYF; CDR3 DNA: TGTGCCAGCAGCTTACCCCCCGGGACAGGGGGTGAGACCCAGTACTTC; J gene: TRBJ2-5; D gene: TRBD1; clone size: .; V gene: TRBV13
CDR3 protein: CASSPSAQGNTEAFF; CDR3 DNA: TGTGCCAGCTCACCTTCCGCACAGGGGAACACTGAAGCTTTCTTT; J gene: TRBJ1-1; D gene: .; clone size: .; V gene: TRBV18
CDR3 protein: CASSLAETSSGELFF; CDR3 DNA: TGTGCCAGCAGCTTAGCGGAGACTAGCTCCGGGGAGCTGTTTTTT; J gene: TRBJ2-2; D gene: TRBD2; clone size: few; V gene: TRBV7-6
CDR3 protein: CASRSGQDTDTQYF; CDR3 DNA: TGTGCCAGTAGGTCGGGACAGGATACAGATACGCAGTATTTT; J gene: TRBJ2-3; D gene: TRBD1; clone size: once; V gene: TRBV19
CDR3 protein: CASSEPGQGDYGYTF; CDR3 DNA: TGTGCCAGCAGTGAACCGGGACAGGGGGACTATGGCTACACCTTC; J gene: TRBJ1-2; D gene: TRBD1; clone size: .; V gene: TRBV25-1
CDR3 protein: CASSLHSGDPSGANVLTF; CDR3 DNA: TGTGCCAGCAGTTTGCACAGCGGGGACCCCTCTGGGGCCAACGTCCTGACTTTC; J gene: TRBJ2-6; D gene: TRBD2; clone size: once; V gene: TRBV27
CDR3 protein: CASSPTGSSYEQYF; CDR3 DNA: TGTGCCAGCTCACCAACAGGGTCCTCCTACGAGCAGTACTTC; J gene: TRBJ2-7; D gene: .; clone size: few; V gene: TRBV18
CDR3 protein: CASSLQVQDGGTEAFF; CDR3 DNA: TGTGCCAGCAGCCTGCAAGTCCAGGACGGGGGCACTGAAGCTTTCTTT; J gene: TRBJ1-1; D gene: .; clone size: .; V gene: TRBV4-2
CDR3 protein: CAISDSTGSGTEAFF; CDR3 DNA: TGTGCCATCAGTGATTCGACAGGGAGTGGTACTGAAGCTTTCTTT; J gene: TRBJ1-1; D gene: TRBD1; clone size: .; V gene: TRBV10-3
CDR3 protein: CASSARRDSRETQYF; CDR3 DNA: TGTGCCAGCAGCGCCCGTCGGGACAGCAGAGAGACCCAGTACTTC; J gene: TRBJ2-5; D gene: TRBD1; clone size: .; V gene: TRBV9
CDR3 protein: CASSVSRTAGANVLTF; CDR3 DNA: TGTGCCAGCAGCGTATCGCGGACAGCGGGGGCCAACGTCCTGACTTTC; J gene: TRBJ2-6; D gene: .; clone size: .; V gene: TRBV9
CDR3 protein: CASSRPGGGYNEQFF; CDR3 DNA: TGTGCCAGCAGTCGGCCGGGAGGTGGGTACAATGAGCAGTTCTTC; J gene: TRBJ2-1; D gene: TRBD2; clone size: .; V gene: TRBV27
CDR3 protein: CASSYAVGQHGYTF; CDR3 DNA: TGTGCCAGCAGTTACGCAGTCGGACAGCACGGCTACACCTTC; J gene: TRBJ1-2; D gene: .; clone size: once; V gene: TRBV6-5
CDR3 protein: CASSLGRGNLNWETQYF; CDR3 DNA: TGTGCCAGCAGCTTAGGGCGAGGGAACCTGAATTGGGAGACCCAGTACTTC; J gene: TRBJ2-5; D gene: .; clone size: .; V gene: TRBV13
CDR3 protein: CASSLYGQGNTEAFF; CDR3 DNA: TGTGCCAGCAGCTTGTACGGACAGGGGAACACTGAAGCTTTCTTT; J gene: TRBJ1-1; D gene: TRBD1; clone size: .; V gene: TRBV5-6
CDR3 protein: CSVDLQGEGTQYF; CDR3 DNA: TGCAGCGTTGACCTGCAGGGCGAAGGGACCCAGTACTTC; J gene: TRBJ2-5; D gene: .; clone size: .; V gene: TRBV29-1
CDR3 protein: CASRLWDKETQYF; CDR3 DNA: TGTGCCAGCAGACTCTGGGACAAAGAGACCCAGTACTTC; J gene: TRBJ2-5; D gene: .; clone size: .; V gene: TRBV7-9
CDR3 protein: CASSLLRDYGYTF; CDR3 DNA: TGTGCCAGCAGCTTGCTTCGTGACTATGGCTACACCTTC; J gene: TRBJ1-2; D gene: .; clone size: .; V gene: TRBV5-4
CDR3 protein: CASSEPGDSYEQYF; CDR3 DNA: TGTGCCAGCAGTGAACCAGGGGACTCCTACGAGCAGTACTTC; J gene: TRBJ2-7; D gene: .; clone size: .; V gene: TRBV6-1
CDR3 protein: CASSEVSGGPGYTF; CDR3 DNA: TGTGCCAGCAGTGAGGTATCAGGGGGACCTGGCTACACCTTC; J gene: TRBJ1-2; D gene: TRBD1; clone size: .; V gene: TRBV6-1
CDR3 protein: CASSRAGGTVSQDTQYF; CDR3 DNA: TGTGCCAGCAGCCGTGCAGGTGGGACTGTCAGTCAAGATACGCAGTATTTT; J gene: TRBJ2-3; D gene: .; clone size: .; V gene: TRBV11-3
CDR3 protein: CASSLASTGKAKNIQYF; CDR3 DNA: TGTGCCAGCAGCTTAGCGAGTACAGGGAAGGCCAAAAACATTCAGTACTTC; J gene: TRBJ2-4; D gene: .; clone size: .; V gene: TRBV7-9
CDR3 protein: CASSSIAAGADDEQFF; CDR3 DNA: TGTGCCAGCAGCTCAATCGCGGCGGGAGCCGACGATGAGCAGTTCTTC; J gene: TRBJ2-1; D gene: TRBD2; clone size: .; V gene: TRBV5-4
CDR3 protein: CASSQEWETEAFF; CDR3 DNA: TGTGCCAGCAGCCAAGAGTGGGAGACTGAAGCTTTCTTT; J gene: TRBJ1-1; D gene: .; clone size: .; V gene: TRBV4-2
CDR3 protein: CASGLSSYEQYF; CDR3 DNA: TGTGCCAGTGGACTATCCTCCTACGAGCAGTACTTC; J gene: TRBJ2-7; D gene: .; clone size: .; V gene: TRBV7-9
CDR3 protein: CASIMDRTNTGELFF; CDR3 DNA: TGTGCCAGCATTATGGACAGGACGAACACCGGGGAGCTGTTTTTT; J gene: TRBJ2-2; D gene: TRBD1; clone size: .; V gene: TRBV2
CDR3 protein: CASMTGGEQFF; CDR3 DNA: TGTGCCAGCATGACAGGGGGTGAGCAGTTCTTC; J gene: TRBJ2-1; D gene: TRBD1; clone size: .; V gene: TRBV27
CDR3 protein: CASSLTNRGEWVEAFF; CDR3 DNA: TGCGCCAGCAGCTTGACCAACAGGGGGGAATGGGTTGAAGCTTTCTTT; J gene: TRBJ1-1; D gene: TRBD1; clone size: .; V gene: TRBV5-1
CDR3 protein: CSASSDEQYF; CDR3 DNA: TGCAGTGCTAGCTCGGACGAGCAGTACTTC; J gene: TRBJ2-7; D gene: .; clone size: few; V gene: TRBV20-1
CDR3 protein: CASTLGAGTGELFF; CDR3 DNA: TGTGCCAGCACGTTAGGGGCGGGGACCGGGGAGCTGTTTTTT; J gene: TRBJ2-2; D gene: .; clone size: .; V gene: TRBV5-4
CDR3 protein: CASSLEESGAYNEQFF; CDR3 DNA: TGTGCCAGCAGCTTAGAGGAGAGCGGGGCCTACAATGAGCAGTTCTTC; J gene: TRBJ2-1; D gene: TRBD2; clone size: .; V gene: TRBV11-3
CDR3 protein: CASSYGTGGEGYEQYF; CDR3 DNA: TGTGCCAGCAGTTACGGGACAGGGGGCGAGGGGTACGAGCAGTACTTC; J gene: TRBJ2-7; D gene: TRBD1; clone size: .; V gene: TRBV6-5